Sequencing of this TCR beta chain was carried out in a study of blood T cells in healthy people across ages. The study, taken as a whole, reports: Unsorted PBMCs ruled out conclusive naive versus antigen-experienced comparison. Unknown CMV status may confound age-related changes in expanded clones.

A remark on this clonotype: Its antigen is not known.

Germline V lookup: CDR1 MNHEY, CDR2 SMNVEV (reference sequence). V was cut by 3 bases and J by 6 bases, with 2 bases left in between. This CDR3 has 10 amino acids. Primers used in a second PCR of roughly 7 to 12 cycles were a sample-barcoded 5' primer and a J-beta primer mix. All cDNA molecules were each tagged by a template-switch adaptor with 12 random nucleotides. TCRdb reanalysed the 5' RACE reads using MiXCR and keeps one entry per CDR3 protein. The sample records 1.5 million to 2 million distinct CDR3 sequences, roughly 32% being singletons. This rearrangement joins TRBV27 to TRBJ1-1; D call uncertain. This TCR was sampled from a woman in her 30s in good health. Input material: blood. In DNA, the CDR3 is TGTGCCAGCAGTTTCCCTGAAGCTTTCTTT. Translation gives CASSFPEAFF.